These T cell receptor beta chains were read from a single sample in a study of shared clonotypes between healthy human individuals. The data were produced by immunoSEQ multiplex PCR, yet TCRdb's version contains in-frame clones alone and is incomplete. In the table there are roughly 2,000,000 clones, approximately 92% of which are singletons. Sequences were obtained from naive CD8+ T cells from PBMCs. These receptors originate from a man between 18 and 35 years old in good health. Some clones in this sample may be carry-over from other donors' samples. Each CDR3 is given with its conserved first and last residue. Fields, in order: D gene, clone size, J gene, V gene, CDR3 protein, CDR3 DNA. D genes are given only for firm matches. The size entry is marked missing in some rows and otherwise reads once, few, many or a size class.

d_call: TRBD1
clone_size: .
j_call: TRBJ1-3
v_call: TRBV6-5
cdr3_aa: CASSATGGGGNTIYF
cdr3_nt: TGTGCCAGCAGTGCAACAGGGGGCGGTGGAAACACCATATATTTT

d_call: .
clone_size: .
j_call: TRBJ2-7
v_call: TRBV28
cdr3_aa: CASSQKGGGYEQYF
cdr3_nt: TGTGCCAGCAGTCAGAAAGGGGGAGGCTACGAGCAGTACTTC

d_call: .
clone_size: .
j_call: TRBJ1-5
v_call: TRBV6-5
cdr3_aa: CASRPSNGNQPQHF
cdr3_nt: TGTGCCAGCAGACCGTCGAATGGCAATCAGCCCCAGCATTTT

d_call: .
clone_size: .
j_call: TRBJ2-5
v_call: TRBV10-2
cdr3_aa: CASSEGPLQETQYF
cdr3_nt: TGCGCCAGCAGTGAGGGCCCGCTCCAAGAGACCCAGTACTTC

d_call: .
clone_size: .
j_call: TRBJ1-5
v_call: TRBV6-4
cdr3_aa: CASTLPHF
cdr3_nt: TGTGCCAGCACCCTCCCGCATTTT

d_call: TRBD1
clone_size: .
j_call: TRBJ2-4
v_call: TRBV7-2
cdr3_aa: CASSLGQGRAKNIQYF
cdr3_nt: TGTGCCAGCAGCTTAGGACAGGGCCGGGCCAAAAACATTCAGTACTTC

d_call: TRBD1
clone_size: .
j_call: TRBJ1-4
v_call: TRBV9
cdr3_aa: CASSRKKGAVEKLFF
cdr3_nt: TGTGCCAGCAGCAGAAAAAAGGGGGCTGTTGAAAAACTGTTTTTT

d_call: .
clone_size: .
j_call: TRBJ2-7
v_call: TRBV6-1
cdr3_aa: CASSELRQTYSYEQYF
cdr3_nt: TGTGCCAGCAGTGAACTGAGGCAGACTTACTCCTACGAGCAGTACTTC

d_call: .
clone_size: .
j_call: TRBJ2-7
v_call: TRBV5-6
cdr3_aa: CASSLPGRTYEQYF
cdr3_nt: TGTGCCAGCAGCTTGCCAGGACGGACCTACGAGCAGTACTTC

d_call: TRBD1
clone_size: .
j_call: TRBJ2-1
v_call: TRBV18
cdr3_aa: CASSPSRQGDWEQFF
cdr3_nt: TGTGCCAGCTCACCTAGCCGACAGGGAGACTGGGAGCAGTTCTTC

d_call: .
clone_size: .
j_call: TRBJ2-7
v_call: TRBV27
cdr3_aa: CASSLGRGGYEQYF
cdr3_nt: TGTGCCAGCAGTTTAGGCAGGGGGGGCTACGAGCAGTACTTC

d_call: .
clone_size: .
j_call: TRBJ2-7
v_call: TRBV29-1
cdr3_aa: CSVESGSSYEQYF
cdr3_nt: TGCAGCGTTGAATCCGGTAGCTCCTACGAGCAGTACTTC

d_call: .
clone_size: few
j_call: TRBJ1-1
v_call: TRBV7-9
cdr3_aa: CASSLSSGMNTEAFF
cdr3_nt: TGTGCCAGCAGCTTAAGTTCGGGGATGAACACTGAAGCTTTCTTT

d_call: .
clone_size: .
j_call: TRBJ2-3
v_call: TRBV28
cdr3_aa: CASIPPYTDTQYF
cdr3_nt: TGTGCCAGCATACCACCTTACACAGATACGCAGTATTTT

d_call: .
clone_size: .
j_call: TRBJ1-5
v_call: TRBV7-8
cdr3_aa: CASSPDIGGASNQPQHF
cdr3_nt: TGTGCCAGCAGCCCCGACATCGGGGGGGCGAGCAATCAGCCCCAGCATTTT

d_call: .
clone_size: few
j_call: TRBJ2-5
v_call: TRBV19
cdr3_aa: CASSMSWETQYF
cdr3_nt: TGTGCCAGTAGTATGAGCTGGGAGACCCAGTACTTC

d_call: .
clone_size: .
j_call: TRBJ2-3
v_call: TRBV28
cdr3_aa: CASSFIFGKDTQYF
cdr3_nt: TGTGCCAGCAGTTTTATATTCGGAAAGGATACGCAGTATTTT

d_call: TRBD2
clone_size: .
j_call: TRBJ2-2
v_call: TRBV4-1
cdr3_aa: CASSQDPSLAVYTGELFF
cdr3_nt: TGCGCCAGCAGCCAAGATCCTTCCCTAGCGGTTTACACCGGGGAGCTGTTTTTT

d_call: .
clone_size: .
j_call: TRBJ2-7
v_call: TRBV4-1
cdr3_aa: CASSQAPGIRAHEQYF
cdr3_nt: TGCGCCAGCAGCCAAGCCCCGGGAATCAGGGCGCACGAGCAGTACTTC

d_call: TRBD1
clone_size: .
j_call: TRBJ2-7
v_call: TRBV7-2
cdr3_aa: CASSPRGDRGNYEQYF
cdr3_nt: TGTGCCAGCAGCCCGCGTGGGGACAGGGGGAACTACGAGCAGTACTTC

d_call: .
clone_size: .
j_call: TRBJ1-2
v_call: TRBV7-9
cdr3_aa: CASSSYSGVDGYTF
cdr3_nt: TGTGCCAGCAGCTCTTACTCAGGGGTGGATGGCTACACCTTC

d_call: .
clone_size: .
j_call: TRBJ2-1
v_call: TRBV9
cdr3_aa: CASSVSHREGSYNEQFF
cdr3_nt: TGTGCCAGCAGCGTTTCCCACCGAGAGGGCTCCTACAATGAGCAGTTCTTC

d_call: .
clone_size: .
j_call: TRBJ1-5
v_call: TRBV27
cdr3_aa: CASSFLGGDQPQHF
cdr3_nt: TGTGCCAGCAGCTTTTTGGGGGGAGATCAGCCCCAGCATTTT

d_call: TRBD1
clone_size: .
j_call: TRBJ2-7
v_call: TRBV15
cdr3_aa: CATSRGEQGAFEQYF
cdr3_nt: TGTGCCACCAGCAGAGGGGAGCAGGGGGCTTTCGAGCAGTACTTC

d_call: .
clone_size: few
j_call: TRBJ2-5
v_call: TRBV19
cdr3_aa: CASSIDLEETQYF
cdr3_nt: TGTGCCAGTAGTATAGATCTTGAAGAGACCCAGTACTTC

d_call: TRBD1
clone_size: .
j_call: TRBJ1-2
v_call: TRBV27
cdr3_aa: CASSGRKDRADYGYTF
cdr3_nt: TGTGCCAGCAGCGGACGGAAGGACAGGGCGGACTATGGCTACACCTTC

d_call: .
clone_size: .
j_call: TRBJ1-1
v_call: TRBV6-6
cdr3_aa: CASTVWWENTEAFF
cdr3_nt: TGTGCCAGCACCGTCTGGTGGGAGAACACTGAAGCTTTCTTT

d_call: .
clone_size: .
j_call: TRBJ2-1
v_call: TRBV7-8
cdr3_aa: CASSGETKNNEQFF
cdr3_nt: TGTGCCAGCTCGGGAGAGACCAAAAACAATGAGCAGTTCTTC

d_call: .
clone_size: .
j_call: TRBJ2-7
v_call: TRBV28
cdr3_aa: CASSFLGAHEQYF
cdr3_nt: TGTGCCAGCAGTTTTTTGGGGGCCCACGAGCAGTACTTC

d_call: TRBD1
clone_size: .
j_call: TRBJ1-5
v_call: TRBV2
cdr3_aa: CASSEWKGASNQPQHF
cdr3_nt: TGTGCCAGCAGTGAATGGAAGGGGGCTAGCAATCAGCCCCAGCATTTT

d_call: .
clone_size: .
j_call: TRBJ2-2
v_call: TRBV6-5
cdr3_aa: CASSFLNSLTGELFF
cdr3_nt: TGTGCCAGCAGTTTTCTTAATAGTCTCACCGGGGAGCTGTTTTTT

d_call: TRBD1
clone_size: .
j_call: TRBJ2-5
v_call: TRBV29-1
cdr3_aa: CSVETRRLTGLFQETQYF
cdr3_nt: TGCAGCGTTGAAACGCGACGGCTGACAGGGCTATTCCAAGAGACCCAGTACTTC

d_call: TRBD1
clone_size: .
j_call: TRBJ1-5
v_call: TRBV7-6
cdr3_aa: CASSLGGDRGGQPQHF
cdr3_nt: TGTGCCAGCAGCTTAGGGGGGGACAGAGGAGGTCAGCCCCAGCATTTT

d_call: .
clone_size: .
j_call: TRBJ2-7
v_call: TRBV9
cdr3_aa: CASSDEYSYEQYF
cdr3_nt: TGTGCCAGCAGCGACGAGTACAGCTACGAGCAGTACTTC

d_call: .
clone_size: once
j_call: TRBJ1-1
v_call: TRBV4-1
cdr3_aa: CASSQDPPWGENTEAFF
cdr3_nt: TGCGCCAGCAGCCAAGATCCCCCCTGGGGCGAGAACACTGAAGCTTTCTTT

d_call: TRBD2
clone_size: .
j_call: TRBJ2-7
v_call: TRBV7-2
cdr3_aa: CASSASGSFFYEQYF
cdr3_nt: TGTGCCAGCAGCGCAAGCGGGAGCTTTTTCTACGAGCAGTACTTC

d_call: TRBD1
clone_size: .
j_call: TRBJ2-7
v_call: TRBV19
cdr3_aa: CASSIGTGESRNEQYF
cdr3_nt: TGTGCCAGTAGTATAGGGACAGGGGAATCTAGAAACGAGCAGTACTTC

d_call: .
clone_size: .
j_call: TRBJ1-4
v_call: TRBV19
cdr3_aa: CASTSGAPEKLFF
cdr3_nt: TGTGCCAGTACCTCAGGGGCCCCCGAAAAACTGTTTTTT

d_call: .
clone_size: .
j_call: TRBJ2-2
v_call: TRBV12-5
cdr3_aa: CASGLIPGELFF
cdr3_nt: TGTGCTAGTGGTTTGATCCCCGGGGAGCTGTTTTTT

d_call: .
clone_size: .
j_call: TRBJ2-7
v_call: TRBV11-2
cdr3_aa: CASSLDPGYEQYF
cdr3_nt: TGTGCCAGCAGCTTAGACCCGGGTTACGAGCAGTACTTC

d_call: .
clone_size: .
j_call: TRBJ2-7
v_call: TRBV28
cdr3_aa: CASAPGQLDEQYF
cdr3_nt: TGTGCCAGCGCCCCCGGTCAGCTCGACGAGCAGTACTTC

d_call: .
clone_size: .
j_call: TRBJ2-1
v_call: TRBV7-6
cdr3_aa: CASSLSPSNEQFF
cdr3_nt: TGTGCCAGCAGCTTATCTCCCAGCAATGAGCAGTTCTTC

d_call: TRBD2
clone_size: .
j_call: TRBJ2-7
v_call: TRBV27
cdr3_aa: CASSSRPGLAGENEQYF
cdr3_nt: TGTGCCAGCAGTTCCCGGCCGGGACTAGCGGGAGAAAACGAGCAGTACTTC

d_call: TRBD1
clone_size: once
j_call: TRBJ2-1
v_call: TRBV27
cdr3_aa: CASSSSRGRVDEQFF
cdr3_nt: TGTGCCAGCAGTTCGAGTAGGGGGCGAGTAGATGAGCAGTTCTTC

d_call: .
clone_size: .
j_call: TRBJ2-2
v_call: TRBV28
cdr3_aa: CASSLTGTGELFF
cdr3_nt: TGTGCCAGCAGTTTAACCGGAACCGGGGAGCTGTTTTTT

d_call: .
clone_size: .
j_call: TRBJ1-1
v_call: TRBV29-1
cdr3_aa: CSVPPRSGGDDTEAFF
cdr3_nt: TGCAGCGTTCCTCCCCGGTCGGGGGGCGACGACACTGAAGCTTTCTTT

d_call: TRBD1
clone_size: .
j_call: TRBJ1-2
v_call: TRBV4-1
cdr3_aa: CASSQVSYRGREAYGYTF
cdr3_nt: TGCGCCAGCAGCCAAGTGTCCTACAGGGGAAGGGAAGCCTATGGCTACACCTTC

d_call: .
clone_size: .
j_call: TRBJ2-1
v_call: TRBV6-5
cdr3_aa: CASSYSASSYNEQFF
cdr3_nt: TGTGCCAGCAGTTACAGTGCAAGCTCCTACAATGAGCAGTTCTTC

d_call: .
clone_size: few
j_call: TRBJ1-4
v_call: TRBV14
cdr3_aa: CASSPFLGEKLFF
cdr3_nt: TGTGCCAGCAGCCCTTTTCTTGGAGAAAAACTGTTTTTT

d_call: .
clone_size: .
j_call: TRBJ2-5
v_call: TRBV5-1
cdr3_aa: CASSLGRGRETQYF
cdr3_nt: TGCGCCAGCAGCTTGGGTCGGGGGCGAGAGACCCAGTACTTC

d_call: .
clone_size: .
j_call: TRBJ2-7
v_call: TRBV6-1
cdr3_aa: CASSEPGSYEQYF
cdr3_nt: TGTGCCAGCAGTGAGCCGGGGAGCTACGAGCAGTACTTC

d_call: .
clone_size: .
j_call: TRBJ1-1
v_call: TRBV7-8
cdr3_aa: CASSLGVGTEAFF
cdr3_nt: TGTGCCAGCAGCCTGGGTGTGGGCACTGAAGCTTTCTTT

d_call: .
clone_size: .
j_call: TRBJ2-3
v_call: TRBV7-3
cdr3_aa: CASSSGNTDTQYF
cdr3_nt: TGTGCCAGCAGCTCCGGGAACACAGATACGCAGTATTTT

d_call: .
clone_size: .
j_call: TRBJ2-7
v_call: TRBV29-1
cdr3_aa: CSVEDSPYEQYF
cdr3_nt: TGCAGCGTTGAGGACAGCCCCTACGAGCAGTACTTC